The 26 T cell receptor beta chains in this list originate from one sample, sequenced in a study of control samples from healthy donors and cancer patients. Repertoires were generated with immunoSEQ multiplex PCR, while TCRdb's copy carries only in-frame clones and drops some. This sample yields about 94,000 clones, of which about 88% are seen a single time; around 1.3% belongs to the top ten. What was sequenced was blood. These receptors were collected from a woman in her 50s in good health.

The chain combines TRBV19 with TRBJ2-1; 9 bases are shared with TRBD2. This CDR3 comprises 15 residues. The J segment lost 9 bases and the V segment lost 4 bases, leaving 10 bases of the junction unmatched. The V gene's germline CDR1 is LNHDA and CDR2 SQIVND (reference sequence). The CDR3 region is CASSRRLAEAGEQFF. The CDR3 DNA is TGTGCCAGTAGTAGGCGACTAGCGGAGGCGGGTGAGCAGTTCTTC.

The CDR3 DNA reads TGTGCCAGCGGGCGGGACAGGGGCTACGAGCAGTACTTC. This sequence encodes CASGRDRGYEQYF. The genes are TRBV7-3 and TRBJ2-7, with 10 positions matching TRBD1. This CDR3 is built from 13 residues. Per germline, CDR1 SGHTA and CDR2 FQGTGA. J was trimmed by 3 bases and V by 8 bases; bases with no gene match: 4.

The gene calls are TRBV5-6 and TRBJ1-2, with D unclear. CDR1 and CDR2 from the germline V gene are SGHDT and YYEEEE. The CDR3 runs to 16 residues. V was cut by 3 bases and J by 0 bases, with 15 bases left in between. The CDR3 is CASSSLTGRTNYGYTF. The CDR3 nucleotides read TGTGCCAGCAGCTCCCTTACCGGCAGAACTAACTATGGCTACACCTTC.

This chain joins TRBV2 and TRBJ1-4; TRBD1 might be the D (5 bases). The V end lost 7 bases, the J end lost 6 bases, and 18 bases lay between the germline ends. The CDR3 length is 15 residues. CDR1 SNHLY and CDR2 FYNNEI come from the germline V gene. The CDR3 spells CASTPRRGLDEKLFF. CDR3 sequence (DNA): TGTGCCAGCACCCCACGTAGGGGTTTGGATGAAAAACTGTTTTTT.

V gene TRBV5-8 combines with J gene TRBJ1-5; 8 bases fit TRBD1. From germline, CDR1 is SGHTS and CDR2 YDEGEE. V gave up 2 bases and J gave up 3 bases; unmatched junction bases: 7. The CDR3 loop spans 16 amino acids. The CDR3: CASSLRTGTPNQPQHF. CDR3 nucleotide sequence: TGTGCCAGCAGCTTACGGACAGGGACCCCCAATCAGCCCCAGCATTTT.

The chain joins TRBV3-1 (or the pseudogene TRBV3-2) to TRBJ2-3; D not resolved. The CDR3 is 13 residues long. Germline assignment: CDR1 LGHDT and CDR2 YNNKEL (reference sequence). Trimming removed 10 bases at V and 0 bases at J, with 11 bases between. CDR3 nucleotides: TGTGCCACACGAAGTGCTAGCACAGATACGCAGTATTTT. This codes for CATRSASTDTQYF.

The chain recombines TRBV4-1 with TRBJ1-4; D perhaps matches TRBD1 (5 bases). With 2 bases removed from V and 7 bases from J, the gap between germline ends came to 20 bases. CDR1 MGHRA and CDR2 YSYEKL come from the germline V gene. The CDR3 is made up of 17 amino acids. Here the CDR3 DNA reads TGCGCCAGCAGCCAACCTAGGAAAGGGCAGGGCGGTGAAAAACTGTTTTTT. This gives the protein CASSQPRKGQGGEKLFF.

This chain uses TRBV27 with TRBJ1-4, with D possibly TRBD1 on 6 matching bases. The CDR3 consists of 15 residues. V lost 8 bases to trimming and J lost 4 bases, with 17 bases between them. Germline CDR1 is MNHEY and CDR2 is SMNVEV (reference sequence). CDR3 region: CASRTRGAGNEKLFF. The CDR3 nucleotides are TGTGCCAGCCGAACCCGGGGGGCCGGTAATGAAAAACTGTTTTTT.

The chain uses TRBV5-8 and TRBJ2-1, with 8 bases that match TRBD1. The CDR3 sequence is 15 residues long. From germline, CDR1 is SGHTS and CDR2 YDEGEE. V gave up 1 base and J gave up 9 bases; unmatched junction bases: 9. Here the CDR3 reads CASSLRGQALVEQFF. CDR3 coding DNA: TGTGCCAGCAGCTTGCGGGGACAGGCGTTGGTTGAGCAGTTCTTC.

This sequence joins TRBV3-1 (or the pseudogene TRBV3-2) and TRBJ2-5, with TRBD2 matching over 9 bases. The trim removed 0 bases at V and 1 base at J, leaving 6 bases unmatched. CDR1 and CDR2 (germline): LGHDT, YNNKEL (reference sequence). The length of the CDR3 is 17 residues. This CDR3 is CASSQDSQRGVQETQYF. The CDR3 region has the DNA TGTGCCAGCAGCCAAGATTCCCAGCGGGGGGTCCAAGAGACCCAGTACTTC.

The chain uses TRBV5-6 and TRBJ1-1, with 10 bases lining up with TRBD1. Germline lookup yields CDR1 SGHDT and CDR2 YYEEEE. This CDR3 region has 17 residues. Trimming took 4 bases from V and 5 from J; bases not matched to a gene: 14. This chain's CDR3 is CASSPLTGGWGNTEAFF. CDR3 coding DNA: TGTGCCAGCAGCCCCCTGACAGGGGGCTGGGGTAATACTGAAGCTTTCTTT.

The chain couples TRBV6-1 to TRBJ1-2; D gene uncertain. This CDR3 spans 16 amino acids. The V end was cut by 2 bases, the J end by 0 bases, with 13 bases between. The germline V gene has CDR1 MNHNS and CDR2 SASEGT. The CDR3 loop is CASSELGVPTNYGYTF. Written as DNA, the CDR3 is TGTGCCAGCAGTGAACTGGGTGTTCCTACTAACTATGGCTACACCTTC.

This clone occurred once. The V call is TRBV5-1, the J call TRBJ1-1, with 7 bases lining up with TRBD1. The trim removed 0 bases at V and 6 bases at J, leaving 8 bases unmatched. CDR1 and CDR2 (germline): SGHRS, YFSETQ. There are 15 residues in the CDR3. The CDR3 DNA follows: TGCGCCAGCAGCTTGGGGACAGGCGTAAACTCTGAAGCTTTCTTT. Translated, it gives CASSLGTGVNSEAFF.

V is TRBV28 and J is TRBJ1-4; 10 nucleotides match TRBD1. V lost 5 bases, J lost 7 bases, and 7 bases stayed unmatched. This CDR3 spans 15 amino acids. The germline gives CDR1 MDHEN, CDR2 SYDVKM. The DNA of the CDR3 is TGTGCCAGCAGTCTTCCCGGGACAGGGGTTGAAAAACTGTTTTTT. This codes for CASSLPGTGVEKLFF.

The rearrangement joins TRBV4-2 to TRBJ1-2; no clear D gene. The ends were cut back, 4 bases at V and 6 bases at J, with 15 bases in the middle. This CDR3 contains 14 residues. Germline V lookup: CDR1 LGHNA, CDR2 YNFKEQ. CDR3 DNA: TGTGCCAGCAGCCCCCGTCCCGGCCCTAATGGCTACACCTTC. Translation: CASSPRPGPNGYTF.

The chain links TRBV13 to TRBJ2-5; no firm D call. The V end lost 7 bases, the J end lost 5 bases, and 17 bases lay between the germline ends. This CDR3 is built from 14 residues. CDR1 is PRHDT, CDR2 FYEKMQ, per germline (reference sequence). The CDR3 is CASTERGSRETQYF. The CDR3 DNA is TGTGCCAGCACCGAACGCGGATCTCGGGAGACCCAGTACTTC.

The count of this clone is one. The chain couples TRBV7-2 to TRBJ2-7; 7 bases fit TRBD1. Trimming took 0 bases from V and 3 from J; bases not matched to a gene: 2. This CDR3 is 14 amino acids long. From germline, CDR1 is SGHTA and CDR2 FQGNSA. CDR3 amino acids: CASSLARDSYEQYF. The CDR3 coding sequence is TGTGCCAGCAGCTTAGCTCGGGACAGCTACGAGCAGTACTTC. Supplemented by reference TRBV7-2 and TRBJ2-7, the full variable domain reads GAGVSQSPSNKVTEKGKDVELRCDPISGHTALYWYRQSLGQGLEFLIYFQGNSAPDKSGLPSDRFSAERTGGSVSTLTIQRTQQEDSAVYLCASSLARDSYEQYFGPGTRLTVT.

This chain connects TRBV14 to TRBJ2-1; D is uncertain. The CDR3 totals 15 residues. Germline CDR1 is SGHDN and CDR2 is FVKESK. Trimming removed 5 bases at V and 3 bases at J, with 14 bases between. The CDR3 DNA sequence: TGTGCCAGCAGCTCACAAGGTCGGAACTACAATGAGCAGTTCTTC. Its translation: CASSSQGRNYNEQFF. The entire variable domain, with the rest obtained from reference TRBV14 and TRBJ2-1, is as follows: EAGVTQFPSHSVIEKGQTVTLRCDPISGHDNLYWYRRVMGKEIKFLLHFVKESKQDESGMPNNRFLAERTGGTYSTLKVQPAELEDSGVYFCASSSQGRNYNEQFFGPGTRLTVL.

Points on this clone: Other DNA sequences in the same sample also yield this CDR3. V is TRBV28 and J is TRBJ1-2, with 8 bases lining up with TRBD1. Per germline, CDR1 MDHEN and CDR2 SYDVKM. The junction had 8 bases not matched to a gene; V was cut back by 3 bases and J by 8 bases. This CDR3 has 14 residues. CDR3 region: CASSFLRGRGGYTF. CDR3 nucleotide sequence: TGTGCCAGCAGTTTCCTCAGGGGGCGGGGGGGCTACACCTTC.

The chain carries TRBV7-2 and TRBJ1-2, with D unclear. The CDR3 has 13 amino acids. Trimming pared 7 bases from V and 6 bases from J, leaving 15 bases between. Germline V CDR1 and CDR2: SGHTA, FQGNSA. Here the CDR3 DNA reads TGTGCCAGCAAAACGGACCCACCTAATGGCTACACCTTC. Translation: CASKTDPPNGYTF.

This clone was seen a handful of times. The chain carries TRBV14 and TRBJ2-1; possibly TRBD2 for D (6 bases). Trimming pared 7 bases from V and 9 bases from J, leaving 19 bases between. This CDR3 has 14 residues. The germline V gene has CDR1 SGHDN and CDR2 FVKESK. The CDR3: CASNPAGALGEQFF. For the CDR3, the DNA is TGTGCCAGCAACCCAGCGGGCGCCTTGGGTGAGCAGTTCTTC. The variable domain in full, completed from reference TRBV14 and TRBJ2-1, reads EAGVTQFPSHSVIEKGQTVTLRCDPISGHDNLYWYRRVMGKEIKFLLHFVKESKQDESGMPNNRFLAERTGGTYSTLKVQPAELEDSGVYFCASNPAGALGEQFFGPGTRLTVL.

This chain uses TRBV29-1 with TRBJ2-1; weak D call: TRBD1 (5 bases). Trimming removed 4 bases at V and 10 bases at J, with 23 bases between. This CDR3 region has 15 residues. Germline V gene lookup returns CDR1 SQVTM and CDR2 ANQGSEA. The CDR3 loop is CSVVWFGAGRDEQFF. The CDR3 nucleotides are TGCAGCGTTGTTTGGTTTGGGGCAGGACGAGACGAGCAGTTCTTC.

The gene calls are TRBV19 and TRBJ2-1; the D gene is possibly TRBD2 (5 bases). V lost 5 bases and J 6 bases, leaving 14 bases between the germline ends. In germline, CDR1 is LNHDA, CDR2 SQIVND (reference sequence). The CDR3 runs 14 residues. The CDR3 DNA reads TGTGCCAGTAGTGCGGGCCCCCAGTCCAATGAGCAGTTCTTC. Its translation is CASSAGPQSNEQFF.

This clone was counted a single time. The chain carries TRBV5-1 and TRBJ2-2; 13 bases agree with TRBD2. CDR1 is SGHRS, CDR2 YFSETQ, per germline. The CDR3 spans 17 residues. V lost 2 bases to trimming and J lost 4 bases; unmatched junction nucleotides: 5. The DNA of the CDR3 is TGCGCCAGCAGCTTAAAGACTAGCGGGGGGAGCACCGGGGAGCTGTTTTTT. It encodes CASSLKTSGGSTGELFF.

The rearrangement links TRBV7-6 to TRBJ1-3; maybe TRBD1 (6 bases). V was pared by 1 base and J by 9 bases, with 16 bases between. CDR3 size: 15 residues. Germline V gene sequence: CDR1 SGHVS, CDR2 FNYEAQ. The CDR3 here is CASSLGGITRGTIYF. The CDR3 DNA follows: TGTGCCAGCAGCTTAGGCGGCATCACCAGGGGCACCATATATTTT.

The chain recombines TRBV28 with TRBJ1-5, with D hard to call. V was trimmed by 4 bases and J by 6 bases, leaving 7 bases between them. The V gene's germline CDR1 is MDHEN and CDR2 SYDVKM. The CDR3 extends over 12 amino acids. The CDR3 region has the DNA TGTGCCAGCAGTTGGGGTATTCAGCCCCAGCATTTT. This translates into CASSWGIQPQHF. Full variable domain (remainder filled in from reference TRBV28 and TRBJ1-5): DVKVTQSSRYLVKRTGEKVFLECVQDMDHENMFWYRQDPGLGLRLIYFSYDVKMKEKGDIPEGYSVSREKKERFSLILESASTNQTSMYLCASSWGIQPQHFGDGTRLSIL.